Each of the 32 T cell receptor beta chains below was sequenced from the same sample in a study of beta chain features in type 1 diabetes. Study results and caveats: Type 1 diabetes patients showed a moderate but significant shortening of TCRB CDR3s in all four CD4+ subsets.

No antigens are known for them. Sequencing targeted expressed TCRB transcripts, as all isolated RNA had been reverse transcribed. Profiled with immunoSEQ multiplex PCR; TCRdb holds only in-frame clones, not every one. The sample lists 500,000 to 800,000 clones; roughly 12% were seen once. Sequencing used naive CD4+ T cells from blood. These receptors were taken from a man aged 25 to 40 with type 1 diabetes.

V gene TRBV7-2 combines with J gene TRBJ1-2; 12 nucleotides line up with TRBD1. The germline V gene encodes CDR1 SGHTA and CDR2 FQGNSA. This CDR3 comprises 15 residues. Germline trimming cut 6 bases from V and 4 bases from J; bases unmatched to any gene: 6. CDR3 protein: CASSAGTGGPYGYTF. The CDR3 region has the DNA TGTGCCAGCAGTGCCGGGACAGGGGGCCCCTATGGCTACACCTTC. Based on the CDR3 plus reference TRBV7-2 and TRBJ1-2, the full variable domain is GAGVSQSPSNKVTEKGKDVELRCDPISGHTALYWYRQSLGQGLEFLIYFQGNSAPDKSGLPSDRFSAERTGGSVSTLTIQRTQQEDSAVYLCASSAGTGGPYGYTFGSGTRLTVV.

The V call is TRBV25-1, the J call TRBJ1-2; weak D call: TRBD1 (5 bases). Germline values: CDR1 MGHDK, CDR2 SYGVNS. The CDR3 contains 14 residues. Trimming removed 7 bases from V and 0 bases from J, with 12 bases in between. The CDR3 sequence is CASTSGLPNYGYTF. CDR3 in DNA: TGTGCCAGCACTTCGGGACTGCCTAACTATGGCTACACCTTC.

The chain carries TRBV6-5 and TRBJ2-3; 9 bases map to TRBD2. CDR3 length: 15 amino acids. Per the germline V gene, CDR1 is MNHEY and CDR2 is SVGAGI. Trimming cost V 6 bases and J 0 bases; bases outside gene matches: 4. The CDR3 region is CASRSSGTSTDTQYF. In DNA form, the CDR3 reads TGTGCCAGCAGGTCTAGCGGGACTAGCACAGATACGCAGTATTTT.

V gene TRBV6-6 combines with J gene TRBJ1-2; TRBD1 matches at 7 bases. In germline, CDR1 is MNHNY, CDR2 SVGAGI (reference sequence). The CDR3 sequence is 16 residues long. V trimming: 0 bases; J trimming: 8 bases; junction bases outside the gene matches: 12. DNA of the CDR3: TGTGCCAGCAGTTACTCGACGGCGACAGGGTATAACGGCTACACCTTC. Its protein is CASSYSTATGYNGYTF.

For this clone: Other DNA sequences in this sample translate to the same CDR3. The chain recombines TRBV6-5 with TRBJ2-7; 9 bases match TRBD1. The V and J ends lost 6 bases and 1 base, in that order; junction bases with no gene match: 7. The germline CDR1 and CDR2 sequences are MNHEY and SVGAGI. This CDR3 spans 15 amino acids. Here the CDR3 reads CASSYLTGGSYEQYF. The CDR3, as DNA: TGTGCCAGCAGCTACCTGACAGGGGGTTCCTACGAGCAGTACTTC.

The V gene is TRBV5-1, the J gene TRBJ2-5; no firm D call. The CDR3 is made up of 14 amino acids. V was cut by 2 bases and J by 5 bases, with 13 bases left in between. The germline V gene encodes CDR1 SGHRS and CDR2 YFSETQ. The CDR3: CASSFGSPGETQYF. CDR3 sequence (DNA): TGCGCCAGCAGCTTCGGCTCCCCTGGGGAGACCCAGTACTTC.

V and J are TRBV10-1 and TRBJ2-3; possibly TRBD1 or TRBD2 for D (7 bases each). Trimming stripped 6 bases from V and 6 bases from J, with 28 bases between. Germline CDR1 and CDR2: WNHNN and SYGVQD (reference sequence). This CDR3 contains 18 residues. CDR3 loop: CASSLQTTPGQGGDTQYF. DNA for the CDR3: TGCGCCAGCAGCCTACAGACTACCCCGGGCCAGGGGGGGGATACGCAGTATTTT.

CDR3 in amino acids: CASSFVGGHTGELFF. In nucleotides, the CDR3 is TGTGCCAGCAGTTTTGTGGGGGGCCACACCGGGGAGCTGTTTTTT. The chain combines TRBV28 with TRBJ2-2; D may match TRBD1 or TRBD2 (6 bases each). Germline lookup yields CDR1 MDHEN and CDR2 SYDVKM. V dropped 3 bases and J dropped 3 bases, with 11 bases sitting between them. CDR3 length: 15 amino acids.

This chain connects TRBV10-3 to TRBJ2-1, with 8 bases that match TRBD1. This CDR3 has 14 amino acids. V gave up 3 bases and J gave up 7 bases; unmatched junction bases: 5. Germline CDR1 is ENHRY and CDR2 is SYGVKD. Written as DNA, the CDR3 is TGTGCCATCAGTGACAGGGGGCTCGGGAATGAGCAGTTCTTC. Protein: CAISDRGLGNEQFF.

This clone has a handful of counts. The chain carries TRBV13 and TRBJ2-5; no clear D. CDR3 length equals 13 residues. V was clipped by 1 base and J by 7 bases, with 10 bases between them. The germline V gene has CDR1 PRHDT and CDR2 FYEKMQ (reference sequence). CDR3 sequence: CASSLEPLGTQYF. The CDR3 nucleotides read TGTGCCAGCAGCTTAGAGCCCTTGGGGACCCAGTACTTC.

This clone came up many times. The chain recombines TRBV10-3 with TRBJ1-5; weak D call: TRBD1 (6 bases). The V gene's germline CDR1 is ENHRY and CDR2 SYGVKD. CDR3 length: 14 residues. V was shortened by 6 bases and J by 2 bases, with 11 bases between the two germline ends. CDR3 in amino acids: CAIRDSSGNQPQHF. The DNA of the CDR3 is TGTGCCATCAGGGACAGTTCTGGCAATCAGCCCCAGCATTTT.

A few counts support this clone. The gene calls are TRBV30 and TRBJ1-6; D gene uncertain. V was pared by 0 bases and J by 7 bases, with 10 bases between. CDR3 length equals 14 residues. The germline CDR1 and CDR2 sequences are GTSNPN and SVGIG (reference sequence). CDR3 DNA sequence: TGTGCCTGGAGTGTAGCTGGCCTAAATTCACCCCTCCACTTT. It yields the protein CAWSVAGLNSPLHF.

The chain has TRBV29-1 and TRBJ1-4; 7 bases fit TRBD1. Losses at the gene ends were 5 bases for V and 0 bases for J; bases not matched to a gene: 3. This CDR3 has 14 residues. The germline gives CDR1 SQVTM, CDR2 ANQGSEA. CDR3 in amino acids: CSVQGEATNEKLFF. CDR3 coding DNA: TGCAGCGTTCAGGGGGAGGCAACTAATGAAAAACTGTTTTTT.

The rearrangement uses TRBV4-3 and TRBJ2-5; D is undetermined. Germline V CDR1 and CDR2: LGHNA, YSLEER. V was trimmed by 0 bases and J by 5 bases, leaving 10 bases between them. The CDR3 is 14 residues long. CDR3 loop: CASSQDTGPETQYF. The CDR3 region has the DNA TGCGCCAGCAGCCAAGATACGGGTCCTGAGACCCAGTACTTC.

A few counts support this clone. The chain uses TRBV2 and TRBJ1-4; D unclear. V was clipped by 6 bases and J by 0 bases, with 11 bases between them. The germline V gene has CDR1 SNHLY and CDR2 FYNNEI. This CDR3 is built from 15 residues. The CDR3 reads CASRPLIATNEKLFF. Here the CDR3 DNA reads TGTGCCAGCAGACCATTAATAGCAACTAATGAAAAACTGTTTTTT.

The chain joins TRBV5-1 to TRBJ2-7; TRBD1 or TRBD2 may be the D gene (5 bases each). Per germline, CDR1 SGHRS and CDR2 YFSETQ. The ends were cut back, 2 bases at V and 1 base at J, with 10 bases in the middle. CDR3 length: 14 residues. The CDR3 bases are TGCGCCAGCAGCTTCCCGGGGCAGTCCTACGAGCAGTACTTC. Its protein is CASSFPGQSYEQYF.

This clone was counted only a few times. This chain uses TRBV9 with TRBJ1-6, with no clear D. The CDR3 sequence is 16 residues long. Trimming shortened V by 0 bases and J by 5 bases, and 12 bases separated the two germline ends. Per the germline V gene, CDR1 is SGDLS and CDR2 is YYNGEE. For the CDR3, the DNA is TGTGCCAGCAGCGTAGGGGTAAGCGCGAATAATTCACCCCTCCACTTT. Residues: CASSVGVSANNSPLHF.

This clone was picked up a small number of times. This sequence joins TRBV9 and TRBJ2-5, with 8 positions matching TRBD1. The DNA end favors TRBJ2-7, so the J call may be wrong. The CDR3 covers 14 residues. Germline V gives CDR1 SGDLS, CDR2 YYNGEE. The CDR3 DNA reads TGTGCCAGCAGCACAAACCAGGGGGCCTTCGAGCAGTACTTC. It specifies CASSTNQGAFEQYF.

The chain uses TRBV29-1 and TRBJ2-5; the match to TRBD1 covers 10 bases. V shed 4 bases and J 5 bases; nucleotides not matched to a gene: 7. CDR1 and CDR2 from the germline V gene are SQVTM and ANQGSEA. The CDR3 consists of 14 residues. CDR3 protein: CSVAGTGVGETQYF. The CDR3 DNA follows: TGCAGCGTTGCCGGGACAGGGGTGGGGGAGACCCAGTACTTC.

Turning to this clone: This sample includes further DNA sequences coding for the same CDR3. The rearrangement uses TRBV9 and TRBJ2-5, with D uncertain. Germline lookup yields CDR1 SGDLS and CDR2 YYNGEE. This CDR3 is built from 13 residues. With 3 bases removed from V and 2 bases from J, the gap between germline ends came to 8 bases. In DNA, the CDR3 is TGTGCCAGCAGCGAGGGATCGCAAGAGACCCAGTACTTC. Translating it yields CASSEGSQETQYF.

V and J are TRBV6-5 and TRBJ2-4; weak D call: TRBD1 (6 bases). Germline V lookup: CDR1 MNHEY, CDR2 SVGAGI. The ends were cut back, 5 bases at V and 1 base at J, with 12 bases in the middle. CDR3 length equals 15 residues. CDR3: CASSGTREAKNIQYF. The CDR3 region has the DNA TGTGCCAGCAGTGGGACAAGGGAGGCCAAAAACATTCAGTACTTC.

CDR3 sequence (DNA): TGCGCCAGCATTCGCGAGGGGTGGTGTGAGCAGTTCTTC. This translates into CASIREGWCEQFF. The chain combines TRBV23-1 with TRBJ2-1; the D call may be TRBD1 or TRBD2 (5 bases each). TRBV23-1 is flagged as an ORF with uncertain function. CDR3 length equals 13 residues. V lost 7 bases and J lost 9, with 16 bases in between.

The chain uses TRBV7-2 and TRBJ1-6; D is perhaps TRBD1 (5 bases). Germline lookup yields CDR1 SGHTA and CDR2 FQGNSA. Trimming took off 1 base at V and 8 bases at J, with 12 bases between the two ends. CDR3 size: 15 residues. The CDR3 DNA reads TGTGCCAGCAGCTTAGTACGGGGGAAGGATTCACCCCTCCACTTT. It is translated as CASSLVRGKDSPLHF. Using reference TRBV7-2 and TRBJ1-6 for the parts outside the CDR3, the full variable domain is GAGVSQSPSNKVTEKGKDVELRCDPISGHTALYWYRQSLGQGLEFLIYFQGNSAPDKSGLPSDRFSAERTGGSVSTLTIQRTQQEDSAVYLCASSLVRGKDSPLHFGNGTRLTVT.

This clone was observed a handful of times. The genes are TRBV6-6 and TRBJ2-5; D unclear. The CDR3 covers 15 residues. V was cut by 6 bases and J by 2 bases, with 16 bases left in between. Germline values: CDR1 MNHNY, CDR2 SVGAGI (reference sequence). This chain's CDR3 is CASSPGRLNQETQYF. CDR3 bases: TGTGCCAGCAGCCCCGGACGGCTGAATCAAGAGACCCAGTACTTC.

The rearrangement uses TRBV14 and TRBJ2-7, with a tentative D call TRBD1 (6 bases). Trimming removed 6 bases at V and 4 bases at J, with 10 bases between. In germline, CDR1 is SGHDN, CDR2 FVKESK. This CDR3 spans 12 amino acids. The CDR3 reads CASRPDRYEQYF. For the CDR3, the DNA is TGTGCCAGCAGACCGGACAGATACGAGCAGTACTTC.

The genes are TRBV6-1 and TRBJ1-5; a weak D match, TRBD1 (5 bases). V was trimmed by 3 bases and J by 5 bases, leaving 14 bases between them. The CDR3 runs 15 residues. CDR1 and CDR2 from the germline V gene are MNHNS and SASEGT. CDR3: CASSDWGEGDQPQHF. CDR3 coding DNA: TGTGCCAGCAGTGATTGGGGGGAAGGTGATCAGCCCCAGCATTTT.

The chain joins TRBV7-9 to TRBJ2-5, with D possibly being TRBD2 (7 bases). The germline CDR1 and CDR2 sequences are SEHNR and FQNEAQ (reference sequence). This CDR3 is built from 15 residues. V lost 2 bases, J lost 5 bases, and 15 bases lay in between. The CDR3 DNA reads TGTGCCAGCAGCTTAATCGTAGGGGGGGCTGAGACCCAGTACTTC. Protein product: CASSLIVGGAETQYF.

A few counts support this clone. The rearrangement uses TRBV4-2 and TRBJ1-3, with D uncertain. The germline CDR1 and CDR2 sequences are LGHNA and YNFKEQ. V was shortened by 0 bases and J by 0 bases, with 12 bases between the two germline ends. The CDR3 is 17 amino acids. The CDR3 reads CASSQDFQLFSGNTIYF. The CDR3 nucleotides read TGTGCCAGCAGCCAAGATTTTCAGCTTTTCTCTGGAAACACCATATATTTT.

This clone was observed a few times. At the DNA level, this CDR3 is encoded by other sequences in the same sample as well. The chain carries TRBV5-1 and TRBJ2-3; D remains ambiguous. This CDR3 contains 14 residues. Trimming cost V 0 bases and J 0 bases, with 5 bases left between them. Germline lookup yields CDR1 SGHRS and CDR2 YFSETQ. CDR3 amino acids: CASSLDGSTDTQYF. The CDR3 DNA sequence: TGCGCCAGCAGCTTGGACGGCAGCACAGATACGCAGTATTTT.

CDR3 loop: CASSQLLAPGHRSGANVLTF. The CDR3 DNA sequence: TGTGCCAGCAGCCAGCTCCTAGCTCCGGGACACCGCTCTGGGGCCAACGTCCTGACTTTC. This rearrangement joins TRBV9 to TRBJ2-6; D is possibly TRBD1 (6 bases). Germline V gene sequence: CDR1 SGDLS, CDR2 YYNGEE. With 4 bases removed from V and 0 bases from J, the gap between germline ends came to 23 bases. This CDR3 spans 20 amino acids.

The J gene is TRBJ1-5, the V gene TRBV25-1, with 8 nucleotides matching TRBD1. Trimming removed 6 bases from V and 4 bases from J; junction bases left unmatched: 8. This CDR3 is 15 amino acids long. CDR1 MGHDK and CDR2 SYGVNS come from the germline V gene. In DNA form, the CDR3 reads TGTGCCAGCAGACCCAGGGGGCAAGGAAATCAGCCCCAGCATTTT. This codes for CASRPRGQGNQPQHF. The entire variable domain, with the rest obtained from reference TRBV25-1 and TRBJ1-5, is as follows: EADIYQTPRYLVIGTGKKITLECSQTMGHDKMYWYQQDPGMELHLIHYSYGVNSTEKGDLSSESTVSRIRTEHFPLTLESARPSHTSQYLCASRPRGQGNQPQHFGDGTRLSIL.

This clone has more than one count but fewer than ten. The chain couples TRBV25-1 to TRBJ1-2; 9 nucleotides agree with TRBD1. Germline CDR1 MGHDK, CDR2 SYGVNS. The CDR3 length is 14 residues. With V trimmed by 2 bases and J by 8 bases, 6 bases remained unmatched. CDR3 protein: CASSETRTGVGYTF. The DNA of the CDR3 is TGTGCCAGCAGTGAAACCCGGACAGGGGTCGGCTACACCTTC.